This TCR beta chain originates from a study of shared clonotypes between healthy human individuals. The germline V gene encodes CDR1 MNHNY and CDR2 SVGAGI (reference sequence). Trimming pared 7 bases from V and 4 bases from J, leaving 11 bases between. The CDR3 loop spans 12 amino acids. Libraries were prepared by immunoSEQ multiplex PCR; TCRdb keeps only in-frame clonotypes and omits some of them. This table holds about 2 million clones, roughly 94% found once. The sequencing sample was made of naive CD4+ T cells sorted from blood. Subset: CD45RA+ positively selected. The rearrangement joins TRBV6-6 to TRBJ2-7, with D uncertain. This TCR was sampled from a man aged 18 to 30 in good health. CDR3 region: CASTSEKYEQYF. DNA of the CDR3: TGTGCCAGCACCTCGGAAAAGTACGAGCAGTACTTC.